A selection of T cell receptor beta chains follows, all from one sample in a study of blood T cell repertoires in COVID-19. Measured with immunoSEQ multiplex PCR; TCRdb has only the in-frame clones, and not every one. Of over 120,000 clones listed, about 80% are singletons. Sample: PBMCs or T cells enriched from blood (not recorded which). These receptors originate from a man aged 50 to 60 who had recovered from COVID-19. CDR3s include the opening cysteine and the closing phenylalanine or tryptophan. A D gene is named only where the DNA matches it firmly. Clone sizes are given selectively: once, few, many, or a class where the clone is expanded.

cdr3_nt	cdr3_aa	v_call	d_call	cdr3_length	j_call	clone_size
TGTGCCAGCAGATCAACAGGGTTTCAGCCCCAGCATTTT	CASRSTGFQPQHF	TRBV28	-	13	TRBJ1-5	-
TGCAGCGTCGGACAGGGCACAAATAATTCACCCCTCCACTTT	CSVGQGTNNSPLHF	TRBV29-1	TRBD1	14	TRBJ1-6	few
TGTGCCAGCAGCCAAGCTCTAGGGGGCTACGAGCAGTACTTC	CASSQALGGYEQYF	TRBV14	-	14	TRBJ2-7	-
TGTGCCAGCAGTGAACAGGGGGTTAACACCGGGGAGCTGTTTTTT	CASSEQGVNTGELFF	TRBV2	TRBD1	15	TRBJ2-2	-
TGTGCCGGAGGAGGGGTGGGCACTGAAGCTTTCTTT	CAGGGVGTEAFF	TRBV2	-	12	TRBJ1-1	-
TGTGCCAGCAGCTTAGAAGGGGGCGCGGGGGAAAAACTGTTTTTT	CASSLEGGAGEKLFF	TRBV7-2	TRBD1	15	TRBJ1-4	few
TGTGCCAGCAGCCAAGAAGGGACTAGCACAGATACGCAGTATTTT	CASSQEGTSTDTQYF	TRBV14	-	15	TRBJ2-3	-
TGCGCCAGCAGCTCCGATCCCACGGGGACCCAGTACTTC	CASSSDPTGTQYF	TRBV5-1	-	13	TRBJ2-5	-
TGTGCCAGCAGTTACGATGCGGCCGGGACACCAACTTCTAACTATGGCTACACCTTC	CASSYDAAGTPTSNYGYTF	TRBV6-9	-	19	TRBJ1-2	-
TGTGCCAGCAGCCCCGGGCGGGGGGGCCAAGAGACCCAGTACTTC	CASSPGRGGQETQYF	TRBV7-3	TRBD2	15	TRBJ2-5	-
TGTGCCAGCTCACCACCCGGGACAGCTTACAATGAGCAGTTCTTC	CASSPPGTAYNEQFF	TRBV18	TRBD1	15	TRBJ2-1	-
TGTGCCAGCAGGACCCGGGGTTTCTCCTACGAGCAGTACTTC	CASRTRGFSYEQYF	TRBV6-5	-	14	TRBJ2-7	once
TGCGCCAGCAGCCAAGACAGGGGGAGTGAAAAACTGTTTTTT	CASSQDRGSEKLFF	TRBV4-1	TRBD1	14	TRBJ1-4	-
TGTGCCAGCAGCTTAGGACTAGCGGGTGAGCAGTACTTC	CASSLGLAGEQYF	TRBV11-2	TRBD2	13	TRBJ2-7	-
TGTGCCAGCAGCTCGGGACTAGCGGGTCAGGGCTACGAGCAGTACTTC	CASSSGLAGQGYEQYF	TRBV7-2	TRBD2	16	TRBJ2-7	-
TGTGCCAGCAGCCAAGAGGCTAGCCCTCGCACAGATACGCAGTATTTT	CASSQEASPRTDTQYF	TRBV4-2	-	16	TRBJ2-3	many
TGTGCCACCAGTCCCGGGACTAGCGTAACAGATACGCAGTATTTT	CATSPGTSVTDTQYF	TRBV24-1	TRBD2	15	TRBJ2-3	-
TGTGCCACAAACCCGACCCGGGACAGTGCAAACACCATATATTTT	CATNPTRDSANTIYF	TRBV15	TRBD1	15	TRBJ1-3	-
TGTGCCAGTAGTATCGCGGGGCGAGCTGGGAACACCGGGGAGCTGTTTTTT	CASSIAGRAGNTGELFF	TRBV19	-	17	TRBJ2-2	few
TGTGCCAGCCGGGCGCGGGGGGACACAGATACGCAGTATTTT	CASRARGDTDTQYF	TRBV6-5	TRBD2	14	TRBJ2-3	-
TGCGCCAGCAGTGAGTCTCTAGCGGGGGGACAAGAGACCCAGTACTTC	CASSESLAGGQETQYF	TRBV10-1	TRBD2	16	TRBJ2-5	-
TGTGCCAGCAGTTACTCGGCAGGGATGTACGAGCAGTACTTC	CASSYSAGMYEQYF	TRBV6-5	-	14	TRBJ2-7	-
TGTGCCAGTAGTATAGGGACAGGGGGCGGTCAGCCCCAGCATTTT	CASSIGTGGGQPQHF	TRBV19	TRBD1	15	TRBJ1-5	-
TGTGCCAGCAGCTTGCAGGGAACTGTCTACGAGCAGTACTTC	CASSLQGTVYEQYF	TRBV7-2	-	14	TRBJ2-7	-
TGTGCCAGTAGTCCAGGACAGGGTCAGGCTGAAGCTTTCTTT	CASSPGQGQAEAFF	TRBV19	TRBD1	14	TRBJ1-1	-
TGTGCCACCACAGGGACTGGGGCCAACGTCCTGACTTTC	CATTGTGANVLTF	TRBV10-3	-	13	TRBJ2-6	-
TGTGCCAGCAGCCAAGGTTCGGTGCAGTACTTC	CASSQGSVQYF	TRBV14	-	11	TRBJ2-7	once
TGTGCCAGCAGAGTACAGAACGAGCAGTACTTC	CASRVQNEQYF	TRBV2	-	11	TRBJ2-7	few
TGTGCCAGCATTTCCCAGCGGGGGGACCGACTGAACACCGGGGAGCTGTTTTTT	CASISQRGDRLNTGELFF	TRBV28	TRBD2	18	TRBJ2-2	once
TGTGCCAGCAGCTTAGGTCGTCAGTTGTTCTACGAGCAGTACTTC	CASSLGRQLFYEQYF	TRBV7-2	-	15	TRBJ2-7	-
TGTGCCAGCAGCGGAGGGGCAGGAAATGAGCAGTTCTTC	CASSGGAGNEQFF	TRBV6-5	-	13	TRBJ2-1	-
TGCGCCAGCAAAGGGACAGCAAAGGATTCACCCCTCCACTTT	CASKGTAKDSPLHF	TRBV10-2	TRBD1	14	TRBJ1-6	-
TGTGCCAGTAGCCCGGGACAGAACTATGGCTACACCTTC	CASSPGQNYGYTF	TRBV19	TRBD1	13	TRBJ1-2	-
TGTGCCAGCAGCGACAGAGGTAATCAGCCCCAGCATTTT	CASSDRGNQPQHF	TRBV12-3/TRBV12-4	-	13	TRBJ1-5	-
TGTGCCAGCAGCGTAGTCAGGGAGGGTGAAAAACTGTTTTTT	CASSVVREGEKLFF	TRBV9	-	14	TRBJ1-4	-
TGTGCCACCAGGTGGGGCTCCGGTGGCTACACCTTC	CATRWGSGGYTF	TRBV15	-	12	TRBJ1-2	-
TGTGCCAGCAGTGACCGGGACAGTAGCCAGCCCCAGCATTTT	CASSDRDSSQPQHF	TRBV2	TRBD1	14	TRBJ1-5	-
TGCGGGCCCGATACGGACAGAAGCACAGATACGCAGTATTTT	CGPDTDRSTDTQYF	TRBV23-1	-	14	TRBJ2-3	-
TGTGCCAGTAGTGTAAGACAGGGAGAGACCCAGTACTTC	CASSVRQGETQYF	TRBV19	TRBD1	13	TRBJ2-5	-
TGTGCCAGCAGCCCCGGACTAGCGGGGGGCCGGGAGCTGTTTTTT	CASSPGLAGGRELFF	TRBV11-1	TRBD2	15	TRBJ2-2	-
TGTGCCAGCAGCTTGCCCGGGACCCCAGGGGGTAATTCACCCCTCCACTTT	CASSLPGTPGGNSPLHF	TRBV5-6	TRBD1	17	TRBJ1-6	-
TGTGCCAGCAGCTTGGGTCAGGGGAGAAGCGCCGGGGAGCTGTTTTTT	CASSLGQGRSAGELFF	TRBV5-4	-	16	TRBJ2-2	-
TGCGCCAGCAGCTTGCAAGGGTCGGGGTTAGCCAAAAACATTCAGTACTTC	CASSLQGSGLAKNIQYF	TRBV5-1	-	17	TRBJ2-4	-
TGTGCCATCAGTGTTAGTGAGAGGGACACTGAAGCTTTCTTT	CAISVSERDTEAFF	TRBV10-3	-	14	TRBJ1-1	-
TGTGCCAGCAGCTTAGGCGGGATGCCCCAAGAGACCCAGTACTTC	CASSLGGMPQETQYF	TRBV11-3	-	15	TRBJ2-5	-
TGTGCCAGCAGTCGGACAGGGGAGAATTCACCCCTCCACTTT	CASSRTGENSPLHF	TRBV6-6	TRBD1	14	TRBJ1-6	-
TGCGCCAGCAGCCAGCGGGAGAGTAACTATGGCTACACCTTC	CASSQRESNYGYTF	TRBV4-1	-	14	TRBJ1-2	-
TGCGCCAGCAGCTTCGGGCAGGGAAGGGATACGCAGTATTTT	CASSFGQGRDTQYF	TRBV5-1	-	14	TRBJ2-3	-
TGTGCCAGTAGTATCCCAGGGGATACTGAAGCTTTCTTT	CASSIPGDTEAFF	TRBV19	-	13	TRBJ1-1	many
TGTGCCAGCAGCCACGGGGGGGCAGGGACAGATACGCAGTATTTT	CASSHGGAGTDTQYF	TRBV7-2	TRBD2	15	TRBJ2-3	-
TGTGCCAGCAGTGAAGCGGCCGGAAGGGGTGGAAACACCATATATTTT	CASSEAAGRGGNTIYF	TRBV2	-	16	TRBJ1-3	-
TGTGCCAGCACCCAGCTGGGGGCGCAGTACGAGCAGTACTTC	CASTQLGAQYEQYF	TRBV6-5	-	14	TRBJ2-7	once
TGTGCCAGCAGCTTAGGTCCGGGTCGGGTCCCCACTAACTATGGCTACACCTTC	CASSLGPGRVPTNYGYTF	TRBV7-2	-	18	TRBJ1-2	-
TGTGCCAGCAGCTTAGAGCAGACTGTCGGAAACACCATATATTTT	CASSLEQTVGNTIYF	TRBV11-2	-	15	TRBJ1-3	-
TGTGCCAGCAGCTTAGTGGGACTAGCGGGGGGGATGAACACCGGGGAGCTGTTTTTT	CASSLVGLAGGMNTGELFF	TRBV7-2	TRBD2	19	TRBJ2-2	-
TGTGCCAGCTCACCACTTGCGGATGAAGCTTTCTTT	CASSPLADEAFF	TRBV18	-	12	TRBJ1-1	-
TGTGCCAGTAGTACCCCGGGGGACTACACCTTC	CASSTPGDYTF	TRBV19	-	11	TRBJ1-2	once
TGCGCCAGCAGCCAGTGGCGACAGGGTAACACTGAAGCTTTCTTT	CASSQWRQGNTEAFF	TRBV4-3	TRBD1	15	TRBJ1-1	-